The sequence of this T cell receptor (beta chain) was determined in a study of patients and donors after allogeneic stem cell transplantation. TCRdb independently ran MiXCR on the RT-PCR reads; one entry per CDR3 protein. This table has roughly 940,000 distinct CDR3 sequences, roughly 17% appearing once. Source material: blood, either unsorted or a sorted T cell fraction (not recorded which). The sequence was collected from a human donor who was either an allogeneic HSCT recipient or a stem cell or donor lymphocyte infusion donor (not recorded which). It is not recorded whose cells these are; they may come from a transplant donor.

For the CDR3, the DNA is TGTGCCAGCAGCTTGGTAGGGACAGCGGACCCCGAGCAGTACTTC. Amino acid sequence: CASSLVGTADPEQYF. The chain combines TRBV5-6 with TRBJ2-7, with 7 bases fitting TRBD1. This CDR3 is built from 15 residues. The trim removed 0 bases at V and 6 bases at J, leaving 9 bases unmatched. The germline gives CDR1 SGHDT, CDR2 YYEEEE.